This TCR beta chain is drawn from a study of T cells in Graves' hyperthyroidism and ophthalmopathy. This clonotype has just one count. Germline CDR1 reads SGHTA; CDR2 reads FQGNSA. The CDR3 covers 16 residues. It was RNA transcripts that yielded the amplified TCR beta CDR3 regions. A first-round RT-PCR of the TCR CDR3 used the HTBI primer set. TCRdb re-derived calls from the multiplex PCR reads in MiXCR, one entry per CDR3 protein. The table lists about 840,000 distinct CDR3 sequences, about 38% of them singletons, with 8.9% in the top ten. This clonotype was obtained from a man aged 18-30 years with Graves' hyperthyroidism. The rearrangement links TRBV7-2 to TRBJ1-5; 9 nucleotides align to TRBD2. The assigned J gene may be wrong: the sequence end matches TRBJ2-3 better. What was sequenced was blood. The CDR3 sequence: CASSQEIAGVGDTQYF. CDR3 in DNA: TGTGCCAGCAGCCAAGAGATAGCGGGAGTAGGAGATACGCAGTATTTT.